These 32 T cell receptor beta chains were all obtained from the same sample, sequenced in a study of OX40 agonist ivuxolimab in advanced cancers. TCRdb's copy holds only in-frame clones and misses some; the assay was immunoSEQ multiplex PCR. The table lists 15,000 to 20,000 clones, about 73% of them singletons, with around 24% in the top ten. The sequenced sample was CD4+ or CD8+ T cells sorted from blood, obtained in a trial of the OX40 agonist ivuxolimab. The receptor set was obtained from an adult with an advanced solid tumor such as melanoma, head and neck, liver or kidney cancer.

CDR3 nucleotides: TGTGCCAGCAGCCAAGAGACGGTCTACAATGAGCAGTTCTTC. Translating it yields CASSQETVYNEQFF. V is TRBV14 and J is TRBJ2-1, with D unresolved. The CDR3 spans 14 residues. The V and J ends lost 0 bases and 3 bases respectively, with 6 bases between them. Looked up from germline, CDR1 is SGHDN and CDR2 is FVKESK.

The chain joins TRBV4-3 to TRBJ2-3; 7 bases are shared with TRBD2. The J segment lost 0 bases and the V segment lost 0 bases, leaving 3 bases of the junction unmatched. Germline V gives CDR1 LGHNA, CDR2 YSLEER. The CDR3 sequence is 16 residues long. This CDR3 reads CASSQDWGGSTDTQYF. For the CDR3, the DNA is TGCGCCAGCAGCCAAGATTGGGGGGGAAGCACAGATACGCAGTATTTT.

V and J are TRBV4-3 and TRBJ2-7; D is unresolved. The CDR3 runs 14 residues. The ends were cut back, 3 bases at V and 6 bases at J, with 15 bases in the middle. Per germline, CDR1 LGHNA and CDR2 YSLEER. This CDR3 is CASSQAILRSEQYF. The CDR3 DNA reads TGCGCCAGCAGCCAGGCTATCTTGCGCTCCGAGCAGTACTTC.

CDR3 bases: TGTGCCAGCAGACCATCCACTAGCCTTGGGAACAATGAGCAGTTCTTC. It codes for CASRPSTSLGNNEQFF. The chain carries TRBV27 and TRBJ2-1, with D possibly matching TRBD2 (6 bases). This CDR3 is built from 16 residues. Between the trimmed V and J ends, which lost 6 bases and 5 bases, there was a span of 20 bases. The germline V gene has CDR1 MNHEY and CDR2 SMNVEV (reference sequence).

The chain has TRBV15 and TRBJ2-1; no definite D call. The CDR3 length is 14 residues. V gave up 5 bases and J gave up 5 bases, with 13 bases separating them. Per germline, CDR1 LNHNV and CDR2 YYDKDF (reference sequence). CDR3 sequence reads: CATSGSLSDNEQFF. The CDR3 bases are TGTGCCACCAGCGGAAGTCTCTCGGACAATGAGCAGTTCTTC.

This clone appeared a few times. This CDR3 is CASSKGTFDTGELFF. In DNA, the CDR3 is TGTGCCAGCAGTAAGGGGACCTTTGACACCGGGGAGCTGTTTTTT. The rearrangement links TRBV28 to TRBJ2-2; D possibly matches TRBD1 or TRBD2 (5 bases each). V lost 5 bases and J 3 bases, leaving 13 bases between the germline ends. The CDR3 is 15 residues long. Germline V CDR1 and CDR2: MDHEN, SYDVKM.

The rearrangement uses TRBV19 and TRBJ2-1; possible D gene TRBD2, 6 bases. This CDR3 is built from 16 residues. Deletions cut 5 bases from V and 0 bases from J, with 14 bases between. Per the germline V gene, CDR1 is LNHDA and CDR2 is SQIVND (reference sequence). The CDR3 DNA is TGTGCCAGTAGTCTCACTAGCCAGAGCTCCTACAATGAGCAGTTCTTC. Amino acids: CASSLTSQSSYNEQFF.

V is TRBV11-2 and J is TRBJ2-5; no firm D call. The CDR3 is made up of 13 amino acids. Germline CDR1 is SGHAT and CDR2 is FQNNGV. The V end lost 5 bases, the J end lost 5 bases, and 12 bases lay between the germline ends. The CDR3 coding sequence is TGTGCCAGCAGCCCCAGTATGGGGGAGACCCAGTACTTC. Its translation: CASSPSMGETQYF.

The chain has TRBV28 and TRBJ2-7, with D perhaps TRBD2 (6 bases). Between the trimmed V and J ends, which lost 1 base and 3 bases, there was a span of 13 bases. Per the germline V gene, CDR1 is MDHEN and CDR2 is SYDVKM. This CDR3 spans 15 amino acids. In nucleotides, the CDR3 is TGTGCCAGCAGTTTATCCCCAGGAGGGAGCTACGAGCAGTACTTC. Its protein is CASSLSPGGSYEQYF.

This clone was counted between two and nine times. V gene TRBV7-9 combines with J gene TRBJ2-7; 9 bases fit TRBD1. This CDR3 contains 14 residues. Germline V gene data show CDR1 as SEHNR and CDR2 as FQNEAQ (reference sequence). The V segment lost 5 bases and the J segment 4 bases; nucleotides outside the gene matches: 6. The CDR3 here is CASSPRDRAYEQYF. CDR3 DNA sequence: TGTGCCAGCAGCCCCCGGGACAGGGCTTACGAGCAGTACTTC.

J is TRBJ1-2 and V is TRBV27; D is unclear. V was pared by 6 bases and J by 1 base, with 12 bases between. The CDR3 extends over 14 amino acids. Germline CDR1 MNHEY, CDR2 SMNVEV (reference sequence). CDR3 DNA sequence: TGTGCCAGCAGACAAAACAGATTTAACTATGGCTACACCTTC. Residues: CASRQNRFNYGYTF.

The chain joins TRBV29-1 to TRBJ1-2; no reliable D call. This CDR3 spans 14 amino acids. Germline V gene lookup returns CDR1 SQVTM and CDR2 ANQGSEA. The V end was cut by 0 bases, the J end by 6 bases, with 14 bases between. CDR3 amino acids: CSVEDPGSRDGYTF. CDR3 bases: TGCAGCGTTGAAGATCCGGGGTCACGGGATGGCTACACCTTC.

The chain recombines TRBV4-1 with TRBJ2-1; D call uncertain. Trimming pared 0 bases from V and 3 bases from J, leaving 9 bases between. This CDR3 contains 15 residues. Germline lookup yields CDR1 MGHRA and CDR2 YSYEKL. CDR3 sequence: CASSQENIVYNEQFF. The CDR3 DNA reads as TGCGCCAGCAGCCAAGAGAATATAGTCTACAATGAGCAGTTCTTC.

V is TRBV2 and J is TRBJ2-7; 9 bases match TRBD1. CDR3 length: 15 amino acids. CDR1 is SNHLY, CDR2 FYNNEI, per germline. Germline trimming cut 3 bases from V and 4 bases from J; bases unmatched to any gene: 7. CDR3 in amino acids: CASSDLGQGTYEQYF. As DNA, the CDR3 is TGTGCCAGCAGTGATTTGGGACAGGGTACGTACGAGCAGTACTTC.

The V call is TRBV27, the J call TRBJ1-1; D unclear. Germline V gene data show CDR1 as MNHEY and CDR2 as SMNVEV (reference sequence). With 3 bases removed from V and 7 bases from J, the gap between germline ends came to 15 bases. There are 14 residues in the CDR3. The DNA of the CDR3 is TGTGCCAGCAGTTTCTCTACCTCAAATAGTGAAGCTTTCTTT. Its translation is CASSFSTSNSEAFF.

This chain joins TRBV7-9 and TRBJ2-1, with D unresolved. V shed 6 bases and J shed 3 bases, with 21 bases lying between them. Germline values: CDR1 SEHNR, CDR2 FQNEAQ (reference sequence). The CDR3 length is 17 residues. The CDR3 DNA follows: TGTGCCAGCAGATCCACAGCCGGGCAAAGGGTCTACAATGAGCAGTTCTTC. As protein: CASRSTAGQRVYNEQFF.

This chain joins TRBV29-1 and TRBJ1-3; 7 nucleotides agree with TRBD1. Germline lookup yields CDR1 SQVTM and CDR2 ANQGSEA. J was trimmed by 4 bases and V by 6 bases; bases with no gene match: 12. The length of the CDR3 is 15 residues. CDR3 amino acids: CSVASDREPGNTIYF. CDR3 in DNA: TGCAGCGTAGCGTCAGACAGGGAACCGGGAAACACCATATATTTT.

This clone ranks as medium-sized. V and J are TRBV2 and TRBJ2-7; a possible D gene is TRBD2 (5 bases). Deletions cut 4 bases from V and 0 bases from J, with 13 bases between. CDR3 length equals 15 residues. Germline V gives CDR1 SNHLY, CDR2 FYNNEI. The CDR3 sequence: CASSGGRRISYEQYF. In DNA form, the CDR3 reads TGTGCCAGCAGTGGCGGTCGGAGGATCTCCTACGAGCAGTACTTC.

Relative to its sample, this clone is large. This CDR3 reads CASSILPGRVDLNEKLFF. The CDR3 bases are TGTGCCAGTAGTATTTTGCCCGGCAGGGTAGACCTTAATGAAAAACTGTTTTTT. The chain combines TRBV19 with TRBJ1-4; a possible D gene is TRBD1 (5 bases). Looked up from germline, CDR1 is LNHDA and CDR2 is SQIVND (reference sequence). V lost 3 bases, J lost 4 bases, and 21 bases lay in between. The CDR3 is 18 residues long.

The gene calls are TRBV19 and TRBJ2-1; 12 positions match TRBD2. This CDR3 comprises 16 residues. Germline CDR1 and CDR2: LNHDA and SQIVND (reference sequence). V trimming: 1 base; J trimming: 6 bases; junction bases outside the gene matches: 4. The CDR3 region has the DNA TGTGCCAGTAGTATAGTGGCTAGCGGGAGGGGCAATGAGCAGTTCTTC. The encoded protein is CASSIVASGRGNEQFF.

The V call is TRBV2, the J call TRBJ2-7, with no clear D. Germline loops: CDR1 SNHLY, CDR2 FYNNEI. V was cut by 6 bases and J by 4 bases, with 7 bases left in between. CDR3 length: 11 amino acids. This CDR3 is CASRDLYEQYF. DNA of the CDR3: TGTGCCAGCAGGGACCTATACGAGCAGTACTTC.

This clone was recorded only once. The chain joins TRBV5-1 to TRBJ2-7; D gene unclear. The CDR3 is made up of 15 amino acids. From germline, CDR1 is SGHRS and CDR2 YFSETQ. V was cut by 0 bases and J by 4 bases, with 14 bases left in between. This CDR3 reads CASSLVGAIGYEQYF. The CDR3 DNA sequence: TGCGCCAGCAGCTTGGTGGGTGCTATAGGATACGAGCAGTACTTC.

The gene calls are TRBV7-9 and TRBJ2-7, with no clear D. Per germline, CDR1 SEHNR and CDR2 FQNEAQ (reference sequence). V lost 1 base and J lost 0, with 13 bases in between. CDR3 length: 16 residues. CDR3 in amino acids: CASSLGDGLNSYEQYF. The CDR3 DNA reads as TGTGCCAGCAGCTTAGGCGACGGGCTAAACTCCTACGAGCAGTACTTC. The full variable domain, rest sourced from reference TRBV7-9 and TRBJ2-7, is DTGVSQNPRHKITKRGQNVTFRCDPISEHNRLYWYRQTLGQGPEFLTYFQNEAQLEKSRLLSDRFSAERPKGSFSTLEIQRTEQGDSAMYLCASSLGDGLNSYEQYFGPGTRLTVT.

The chain employs TRBV7-7 and TRBJ2-3; 9 nucleotides agree with TRBD2. Germline loops: CDR1 SSHAT, CDR2 FNYEAQ (reference sequence). The CDR3 has 15 amino acids. V lost 4 bases and J lost 5; bases outside the gene matches: 7. The CDR3 protein is CASSSSSGDGDTQYF. The CDR3 DNA reads as TGTGCCAGCAGCTCCTCTAGCGGGGATGGAGATACGCAGTATTTT.

V gene TRBV7-9 combines with J gene TRBJ2-7; 9 bases line up with TRBD2. CDR3 length: 16 amino acids. V dropped 5 bases and J dropped 4; count of bases not matched to a gene: 12. Per the germline V gene, CDR1 is SEHNR and CDR2 is FQNEAQ (reference sequence). CDR3 DNA: TGTGCCAGCAGCGACCAAAGCGGGAGGAGAGGTTACGAGCAGTACTTC. It specifies CASSDQSGRRGYEQYF.

Comments on this clone: The sample carries other DNA sequences with the same CDR3. J is TRBJ2-5 and V is TRBV6-5; no definite D call. This CDR3 has 13 amino acids. The germline V gene encodes CDR1 MNHEY and CDR2 SVGAGI. Trimming removed 2 bases at V and 3 bases at J, with 7 bases between. CDR3 protein: CASSYLGEETQYF. The CDR3 DNA sequence: TGTGCCAGCAGTTACCTTGGGGAAGAGACCCAGTACTTC.

The chain uses TRBV4-2 and TRBJ2-4; D is possibly TRBD1 (5 bases). The V end was cut by 0 bases, the J end by 12 bases, with 9 bases between. This CDR3 contains 12 residues. Germline loops: CDR1 LGHNA, CDR2 YNFKEQ. The CDR3 region is CASSQDLGAQYF. The CDR3 bases are TGTGCCAGCAGCCAAGATCTTGGGGCTCAGTACTTC.

In this sample, this clone turned up once. The V and J genes are TRBV5-1 and TRBJ1-3; D unresolved. The CDR3 sequence is 14 residues long. Germline values: CDR1 SGHRS, CDR2 YFSETQ. Trimming shortened V by 6 bases and J by 3 bases, and 13 bases separated the two germline ends. CDR3 in amino acids: CASINLSFGNTIYF. The CDR3 bases are TGCGCCAGCATTAACCTCTCTTTTGGAAACACCATATATTTT.

This clone was detected a few times. J is TRBJ1-1 and V is TRBV4-1; 7 bases are a match to TRBD1. Germline V gene lookup returns CDR1 MGHRA and CDR2 YSYEKL. The CDR3 loop spans 16 amino acids. With 4 bases clipped from V and 0 bases from J, the junction kept 8 bases outside the gene matches. CDR3 sequence reads: CASSLRPGTVNTEAFF. The CDR3, as DNA: TGCGCCAGCAGCCTTCGTCCCGGGACAGTGAACACTGAAGCTTTCTTT.

This chain connects TRBV28 to TRBJ1-1; D is possibly TRBD1 (5 bases). From germline, CDR1 is MDHEN and CDR2 SYDVKM. Trimming shortened V by 1 base and J by 5 bases, and 11 bases separated the two germline ends. There are 14 residues in the CDR3. CDR3 coding DNA: TGTGCCAGCAGTTTATTTGTGCGGGGGACTGAAGCTTTCTTT. The encoded protein is CASSLFVRGTEAFF.

This sequence joins TRBV27 and TRBJ1-2, with D perhaps TRBD1 (5 bases). The CDR3 consists of 13 residues. With 2 bases removed from V and 6 bases from J, the gap between germline ends came to 10 bases. The germline gives CDR1 MNHEY, CDR2 SMNVEV (reference sequence). CDR3 bases: TGTGCCAGCAGTTTAAAAGGGGCCAATGGCTACACCTTC. It translates to CASSLKGANGYTF.

This clone was found once. The CDR3 DNA sequence: TGTGCCAGCAGAGCTCAAGCCTCGATCACAGATACGCAGTATTTT. Protein sequence: CASRAQASITDTQYF. V is TRBV25-1 and J is TRBJ2-3; D uncertain. This CDR3 spans 15 amino acids. CDR1 is MGHDK and CDR2 is SYGVNS in the germline V gene. Between the trimmed V and J ends, which lost 6 bases and 2 bases, there was a span of 15 bases. The complete variable domain, with remaining parts taken from reference TRBV25-1 and TRBJ2-3, reads EADIYQTPRYLVIGTGKKITLECSQTMGHDKMYWYQQDPGMELHLIHYSYGVNSTEKGDLSSESTVSRIRTEHFPLTLESARPSHTSQYLCASRAQASITDTQYFGPGTRLTVL.